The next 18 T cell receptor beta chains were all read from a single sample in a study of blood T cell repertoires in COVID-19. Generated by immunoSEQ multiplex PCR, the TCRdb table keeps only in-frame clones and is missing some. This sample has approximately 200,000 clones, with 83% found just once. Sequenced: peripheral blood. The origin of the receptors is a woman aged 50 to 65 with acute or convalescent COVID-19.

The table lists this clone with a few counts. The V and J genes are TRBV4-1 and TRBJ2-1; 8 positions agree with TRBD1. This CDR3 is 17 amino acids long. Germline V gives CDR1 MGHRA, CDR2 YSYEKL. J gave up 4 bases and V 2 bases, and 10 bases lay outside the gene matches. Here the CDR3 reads CASSQPGRDRRYNEQFF. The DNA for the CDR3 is TGCGCCAGCAGCCAACCAGGCCGGGACAGGAGATACAATGAGCAGTTCTTC.

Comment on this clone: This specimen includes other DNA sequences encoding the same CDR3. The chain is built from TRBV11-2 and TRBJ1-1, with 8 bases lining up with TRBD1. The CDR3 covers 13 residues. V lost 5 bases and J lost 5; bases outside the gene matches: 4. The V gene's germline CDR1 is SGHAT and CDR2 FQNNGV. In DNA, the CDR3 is TGTGCCAGCAGCCTGGACAGGGATACTGAAGCTTTCTTT. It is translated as CASSLDRDTEAFF.

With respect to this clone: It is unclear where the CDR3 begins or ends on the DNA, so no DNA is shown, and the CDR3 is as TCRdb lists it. CDR3: CASSLRAGTYEQYF. V is TRBV6-5 and J is TRBJ2-7; TRBD2 is the table's D call, not checked against the DNA. Termini included, the CDR3 measures 14 amino acids. Germline V gives CDR1 MNHEY, CDR2 SVGAGI.

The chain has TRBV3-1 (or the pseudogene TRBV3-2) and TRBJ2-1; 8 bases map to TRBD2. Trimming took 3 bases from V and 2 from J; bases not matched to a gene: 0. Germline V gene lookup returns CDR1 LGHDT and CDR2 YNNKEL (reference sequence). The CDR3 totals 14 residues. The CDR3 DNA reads TGTGCCAGCAGCCACGGGGGGGCCTACAATGAGCAGTTCTTC. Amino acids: CASSHGGAYNEQFF.

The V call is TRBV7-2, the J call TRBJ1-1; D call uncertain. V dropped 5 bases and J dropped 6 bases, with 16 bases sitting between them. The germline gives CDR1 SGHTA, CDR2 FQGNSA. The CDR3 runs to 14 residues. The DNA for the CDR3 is TGTGCCAGCAGCCAAGGAGGGTCCCCATCTGAAGCTTTCTTT. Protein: CASSQGGSPSEAFF.

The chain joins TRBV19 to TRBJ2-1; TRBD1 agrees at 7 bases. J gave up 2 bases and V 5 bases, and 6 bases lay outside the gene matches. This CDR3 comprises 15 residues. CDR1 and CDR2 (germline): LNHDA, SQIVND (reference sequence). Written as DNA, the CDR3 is TGTGCCAGTAGTCGACAGGGAACCCCCTACAATGAGCAGTTCTTC. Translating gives CASSRQGTPYNEQFF.

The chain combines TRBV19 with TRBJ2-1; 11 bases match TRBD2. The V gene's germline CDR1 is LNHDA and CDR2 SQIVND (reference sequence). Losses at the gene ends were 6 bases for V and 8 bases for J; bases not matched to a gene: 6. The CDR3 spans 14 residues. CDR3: CASRASGRSHEQFF. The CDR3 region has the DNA TGTGCCAGTAGGGCTAGCGGGAGGTCCCATGAGCAGTTCTTC.

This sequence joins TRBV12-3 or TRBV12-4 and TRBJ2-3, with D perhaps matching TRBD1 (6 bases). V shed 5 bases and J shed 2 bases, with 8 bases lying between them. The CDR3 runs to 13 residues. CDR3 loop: CASSDRYTDTQYF. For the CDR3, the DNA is TGTGCCAGCAGTGACAGGTACACAGATACGCAGTATTTT.

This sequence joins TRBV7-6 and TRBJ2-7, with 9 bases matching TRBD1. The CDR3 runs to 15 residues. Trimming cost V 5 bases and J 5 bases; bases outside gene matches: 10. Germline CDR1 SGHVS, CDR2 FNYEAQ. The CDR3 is CASSRNAQGADEQYF. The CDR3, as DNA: TGTGCCAGCAGCCGCAACGCACAGGGGGCAGACGAGCAGTACTTC.

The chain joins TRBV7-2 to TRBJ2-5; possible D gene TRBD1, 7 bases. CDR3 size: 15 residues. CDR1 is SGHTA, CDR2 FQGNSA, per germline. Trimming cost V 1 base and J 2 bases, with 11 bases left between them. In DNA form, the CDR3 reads TGTGCCAGCAGCTTAGGCGGGACAGCTCAAGAGACCCAGTACTTC. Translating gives CASSLGGTAQETQYF.

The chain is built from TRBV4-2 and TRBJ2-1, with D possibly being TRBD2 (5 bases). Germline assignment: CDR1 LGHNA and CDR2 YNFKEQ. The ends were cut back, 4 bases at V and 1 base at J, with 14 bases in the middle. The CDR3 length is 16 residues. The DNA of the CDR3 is TGTGCCAGCAGCCCCTGGAGGCAGCTATCCTACAATGAGCAGTTCTTC. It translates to CASSPWRQLSYNEQFF.

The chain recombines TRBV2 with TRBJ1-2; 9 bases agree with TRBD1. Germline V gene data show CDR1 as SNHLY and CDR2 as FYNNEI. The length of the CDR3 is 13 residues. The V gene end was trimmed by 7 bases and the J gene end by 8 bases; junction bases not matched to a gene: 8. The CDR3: CASMVGQGGGYTF. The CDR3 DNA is TGTGCCAGCATGGTGGGACAGGGCGGCGGCTACACCTTC.

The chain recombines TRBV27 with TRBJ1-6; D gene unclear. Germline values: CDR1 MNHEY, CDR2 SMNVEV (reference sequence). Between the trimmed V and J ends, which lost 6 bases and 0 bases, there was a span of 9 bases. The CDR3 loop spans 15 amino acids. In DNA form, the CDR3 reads TGTGCCAGCAGACAATCCGCCTCCTATAATTCACCCCTCCACTTT. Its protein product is CASRQSASYNSPLHF.

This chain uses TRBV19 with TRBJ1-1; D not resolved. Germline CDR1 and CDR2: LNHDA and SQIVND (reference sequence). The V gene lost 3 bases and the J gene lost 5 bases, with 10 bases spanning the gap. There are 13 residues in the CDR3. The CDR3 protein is CASSIEGKTEAFF. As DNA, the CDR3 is TGTGCCAGTAGTATTGAGGGAAAGACTGAAGCTTTCTTT.

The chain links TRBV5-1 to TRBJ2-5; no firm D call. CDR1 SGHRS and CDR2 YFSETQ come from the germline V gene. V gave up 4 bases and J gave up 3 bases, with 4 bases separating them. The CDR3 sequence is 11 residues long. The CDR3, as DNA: TGCGCCAGCAGCGGAGAAGAGACCCAGTACTTC. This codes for CASSGEETQYF.

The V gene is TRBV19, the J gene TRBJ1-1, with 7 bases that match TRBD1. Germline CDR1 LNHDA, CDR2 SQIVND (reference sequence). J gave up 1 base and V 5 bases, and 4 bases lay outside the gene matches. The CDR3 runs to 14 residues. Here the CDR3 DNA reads TGTGCCAGTAGTGGGGACAGACCGAACACTGAAGCTTTCTTT. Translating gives CASSGDRPNTEAFF.

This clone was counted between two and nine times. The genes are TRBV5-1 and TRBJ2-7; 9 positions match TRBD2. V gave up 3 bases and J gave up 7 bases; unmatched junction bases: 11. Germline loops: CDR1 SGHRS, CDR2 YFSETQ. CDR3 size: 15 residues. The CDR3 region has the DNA TGCGCCAGCAGCTATGGGACTAGCTCCCCCGGGGAGCAGTACTTC. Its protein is CASSYGTSSPGEQYF.

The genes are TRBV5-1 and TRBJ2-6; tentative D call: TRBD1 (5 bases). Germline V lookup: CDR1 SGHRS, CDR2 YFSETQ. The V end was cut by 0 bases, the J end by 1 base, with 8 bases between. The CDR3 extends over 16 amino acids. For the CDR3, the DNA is TGCGCCAGCAGCTTGGCGGCAGGGTCTGGGGCCAACGTCCTGACTTTC. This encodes CASSLAAGSGANVLTF.